The T cell receptor (beta chain) described here comes from a study of T cell changes during pregnancy in multiple sclerosis. Deletions cut 6 bases from V and 5 bases from J, with 7 bases between. Germline V gene sequence: CDR1 MNHEY, CDR2 SVGAGI. The CDR3 has 11 amino acids. TCRdb's copy holds only in-frame clones and misses some; the assay was immunoSEQ multiplex PCR. Of 30,000 to 45,000 clones listed, 88% are singletons. The receptor was derived from a female donor with multiple sclerosis, enrolled in a pregnancy study. The sample was CD4+ T cells from peripheral blood mononuclear cells, taken before pregnancy. The chain couples TRBV6-5 to TRBJ2-5; no clear D. The CDR3 coding sequence is TGTGCCAGCAGCCTCGGGGAGACCCAGTACTTC. It translates to CASSLGETQYF.